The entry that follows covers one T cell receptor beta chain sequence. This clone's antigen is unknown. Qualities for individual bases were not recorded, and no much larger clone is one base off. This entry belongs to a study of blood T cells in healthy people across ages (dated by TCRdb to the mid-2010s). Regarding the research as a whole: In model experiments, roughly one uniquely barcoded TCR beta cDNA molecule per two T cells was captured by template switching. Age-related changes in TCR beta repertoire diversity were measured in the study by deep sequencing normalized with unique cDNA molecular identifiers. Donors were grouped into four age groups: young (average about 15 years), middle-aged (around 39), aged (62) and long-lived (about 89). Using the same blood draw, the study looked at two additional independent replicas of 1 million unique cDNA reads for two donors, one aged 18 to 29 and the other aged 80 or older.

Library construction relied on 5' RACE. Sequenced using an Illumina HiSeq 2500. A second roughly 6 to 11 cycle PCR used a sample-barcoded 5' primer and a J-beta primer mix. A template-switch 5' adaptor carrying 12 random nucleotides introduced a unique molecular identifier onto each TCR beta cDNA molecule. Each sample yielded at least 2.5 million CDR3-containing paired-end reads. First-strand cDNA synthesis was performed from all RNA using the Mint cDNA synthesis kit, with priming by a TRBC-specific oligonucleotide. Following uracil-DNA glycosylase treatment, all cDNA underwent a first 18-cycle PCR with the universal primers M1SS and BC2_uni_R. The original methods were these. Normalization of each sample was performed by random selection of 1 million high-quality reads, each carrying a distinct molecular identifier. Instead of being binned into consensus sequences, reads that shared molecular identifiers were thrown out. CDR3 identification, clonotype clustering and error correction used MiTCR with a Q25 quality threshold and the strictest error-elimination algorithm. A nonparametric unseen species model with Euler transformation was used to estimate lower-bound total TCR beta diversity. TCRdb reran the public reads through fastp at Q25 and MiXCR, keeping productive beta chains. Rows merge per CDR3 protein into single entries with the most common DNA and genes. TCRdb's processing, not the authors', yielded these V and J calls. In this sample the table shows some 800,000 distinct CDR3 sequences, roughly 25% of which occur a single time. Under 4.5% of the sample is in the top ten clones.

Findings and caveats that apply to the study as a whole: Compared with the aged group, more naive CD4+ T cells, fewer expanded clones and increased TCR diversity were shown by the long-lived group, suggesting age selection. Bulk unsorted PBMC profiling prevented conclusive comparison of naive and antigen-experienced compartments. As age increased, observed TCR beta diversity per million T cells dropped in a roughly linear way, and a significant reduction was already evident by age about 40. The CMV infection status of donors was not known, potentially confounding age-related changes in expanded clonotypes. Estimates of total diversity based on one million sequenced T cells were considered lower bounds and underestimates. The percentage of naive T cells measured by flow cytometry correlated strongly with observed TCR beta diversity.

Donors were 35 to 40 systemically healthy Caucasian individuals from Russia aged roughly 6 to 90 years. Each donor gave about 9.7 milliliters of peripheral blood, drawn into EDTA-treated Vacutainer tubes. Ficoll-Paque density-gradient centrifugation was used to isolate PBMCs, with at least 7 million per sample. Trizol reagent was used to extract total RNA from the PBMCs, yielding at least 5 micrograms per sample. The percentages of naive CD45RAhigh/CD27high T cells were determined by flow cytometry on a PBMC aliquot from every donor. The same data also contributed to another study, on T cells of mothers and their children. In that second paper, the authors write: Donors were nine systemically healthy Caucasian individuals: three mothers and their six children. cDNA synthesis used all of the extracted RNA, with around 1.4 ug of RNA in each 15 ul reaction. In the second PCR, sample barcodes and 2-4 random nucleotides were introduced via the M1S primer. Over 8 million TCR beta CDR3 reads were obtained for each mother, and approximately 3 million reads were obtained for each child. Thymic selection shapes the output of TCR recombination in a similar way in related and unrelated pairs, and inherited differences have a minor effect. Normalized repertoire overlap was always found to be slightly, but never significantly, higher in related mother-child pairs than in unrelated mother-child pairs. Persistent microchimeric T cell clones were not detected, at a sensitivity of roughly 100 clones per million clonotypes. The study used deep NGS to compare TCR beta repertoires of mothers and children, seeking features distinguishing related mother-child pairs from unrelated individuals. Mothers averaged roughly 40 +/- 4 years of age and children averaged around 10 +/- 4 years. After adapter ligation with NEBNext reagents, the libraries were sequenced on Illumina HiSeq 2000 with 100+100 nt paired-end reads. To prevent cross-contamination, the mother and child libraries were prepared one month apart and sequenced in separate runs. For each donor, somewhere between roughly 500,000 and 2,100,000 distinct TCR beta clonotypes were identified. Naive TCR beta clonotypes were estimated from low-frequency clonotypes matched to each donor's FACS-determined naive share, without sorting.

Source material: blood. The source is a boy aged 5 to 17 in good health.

The sequenced DNA: TGTGCCAGCAGTGGGGGGTCGTTCGAGCAGTACTTC. It translates to CASSGGSFEQYF. The chain is encoded by TRBV6-6 joined to TRBJ2-7, with TRBD2 tentatively as D gene (6 bases match). Sequences MNHNY (CDR1) and SVGAGI (CDR2) are obtained from the germline V gene (reference sequence). The CDR3 spans 12 residues, from the cysteine through the phenylalanine. The entry retains the CDR3 DNA only, 36 bases that are in frame from base 1. Deletion took 5 bases off V and 6 bases off J, with a span of 11 bases between the germline ends.